These 11 T cell receptor beta chains were all obtained from the same sample, sequenced in a study of regulatory T cells in long-lasting Graves disease. Arm-PCR of CDR3 regions and iRepertoire HTBI primers were the basis on which TCR beta libraries were built. TCRdb called the multiplex PCR reads again in MiXCR, with one record for every CDR3 protein. The table includes about 430,000 distinct CDR3 sequences, around 16% detected once. Time point indicated: newly diagnosed GD, antithyroid drugs for less than 3 months. With RNA extracted from PBMCs as input, the TCR library was made. Separately, the same data were catalogued under a study of T cells in Graves' hyperthyroidism and ophthalmopathy.

Sequences were derived from peripheral blood mononuclear cells (PBMCs), sampled at new diagnosis, from a patient treated with antithyroid drugs. These receptors were taken from a middle-aged woman with Graves disease.

The table lists this clonotype with many counts. The chain uses TRBV29-1 and TRBJ1-2; weak D call: TRBD1 (5 bases). Germline V gene lookup returns CDR1 SQVTM and CDR2 ANQGSEA. The CDR3 length is 12 residues. V lost 0 bases and J lost 8, with 10 bases in between. The CDR3 loop is CSVEDRGDGYTF. The CDR3 bases are TGCAGCGTTGAAGATCGGGGGGACGGCTACACCTTC.

This clonotype was counted at least ten times. The gene calls are TRBV19 and TRBJ2-2, with 9 bases fitting TRBD1. V trimming: 4 bases; J trimming: 8 bases; junction bases outside the gene matches: 8. The CDR3 sequence is 15 residues long. The germline V gene has CDR1 LNHDA and CDR2 SQIVND (reference sequence). The CDR3 DNA follows: TGTGCCAGTAGTACGCTAGGGACAGGGAGTGGGGAGCTGTTTTTT. Protein product: CASSTLGTGSGELFF.

This clonotype has at least ten counts. This chain uses TRBV6-1 with TRBJ2-6, with TRBD1 matching 7 bases. This CDR3 region has 15 residues. The junction had 4 bases not matched to a gene; V was cut back by 6 bases and J by 2 bases. Germline V lookup: CDR1 MNHNS, CDR2 SASEGT. CDR3 nucleotide sequence: TGTGCCAGCAGAGACAGGGTTACTGGGGCCAACGTCCTGACTTTC. Translated, it gives CASRDRVTGANVLTF.

The sample holds many counts of this clonotype. This sequence joins TRBV20-1 and TRBJ2-3; tentatively, D is TRBD1 (6 bases). Germline V gene lookup returns CDR1 DFQATT and CDR2 SNEGSKA (reference sequence). V lost 2 bases and J 6 bases, leaving 12 bases between the germline ends. The CDR3 covers 13 residues. The CDR3 nucleotides read TGCAGTGCTAGAACCAGCCAGGGGGATACGCAGTATTTT. This codes for CSARTSQGDTQYF.

In its sample, this clonotype was seen many times. The V call is TRBV20-1, the J call TRBJ2-7, with 11 bases that match TRBD1. CDR3 length: 16 amino acids. CDR1 is DFQATT, CDR2 SNEGSKA, per germline (reference sequence). J was trimmed by 5 bases and V by 0 bases; bases with no gene match: 9. The CDR3 DNA reads as TGCAGTGCTAGAGATCGGGGCGGGACAGGGGGGGACGAGCAGTACTTC. Its protein is CSARDRGGTGGDEQYF.

This sequence joins TRBV20-1 and TRBJ1-1; 7 nucleotides match TRBD1. The J segment lost 4 bases and the V segment lost 1 base, leaving 6 bases of the junction unmatched. Germline V CDR1 and CDR2: DFQATT, SNEGSKA (reference sequence). The CDR3 sequence is 14 residues long. CDR3 residues: CSARVWDSGTEAFF. CDR3 DNA: TGCAGTGCTAGAGTATGGGACAGCGGCACTGAAGCTTTCTTT.

This clonotype was seen a few times. The J gene is TRBJ1-2, the V gene TRBV5-1, with TRBD1 identical over 9 bases. V lost 1 base, J lost 5 bases, and 3 bases stayed unmatched. The CDR3 extends over 14 amino acids. Germline values: CDR1 SGHRS, CDR2 YFSETQ. CDR3 loop: CASSLYGQGYGYTF. In DNA form, the CDR3 reads TGCGCCAGCAGCTTGTATGGACAGGGGTATGGCTACACCTTC.

This clonotype was seen many times. The chain recombines TRBV2 with TRBJ2-7; TRBD1 or TRBD2 may be the D gene (6 bases each). The CDR3 runs 12 residues. Trimming shortened V by 8 bases and J by 7 bases, and 15 bases separated the two germline ends. CDR1 is SNHLY, CDR2 FYNNEI, per germline. Written as DNA, the CDR3 is TGTGCCAGCCGGGGGCAGGGGTATGAGCAGTACTTC. Amino acids: CASRGQGYEQYF.

In this sample, this clonotype turned up many times. The chain recombines TRBV28 with TRBJ2-1; no clear D gene. V dropped 1 base and J dropped 0 bases, with 10 bases sitting between them. The CDR3 is made up of 16 amino acids. Germline assignment: CDR1 MDHEN and CDR2 SYDVKM. For the CDR3, the DNA is TGTGCCAGCAGTTTATTGGTCCCTAGCTCCTACAATGAGCAGTTCTTC. It is translated as CASSLLVPSSYNEQFF.

This clonotype was observed at least ten times. The V and J genes are TRBV10-3 and TRBJ1-1; no firm D call. This CDR3 contains 13 residues. V was pared by 3 bases and J by 4 bases, with 9 bases between. Germline CDR1 and CDR2: ENHRY and SYGVKD. The CDR3: CAISDLVSTEAFF. The CDR3 coding sequence is TGTGCCATCAGTGACCTAGTGAGCACTGAAGCTTTCTTT.

The CDR3, as DNA: TGTGCCAGTAGTATTGGAACAGGGGACCGAGAATCACCCCTCCACTTT. Its protein product is CASSIGTGDRESPLHF. The V and J genes are TRBV19 and TRBJ1-6; 7 positions match TRBD1. V shed 3 bases and J 10 bases; nucleotides not matched to a gene: 12. The germline V gene has CDR1 LNHDA and CDR2 SQIVND (reference sequence). The CDR3 has 16 amino acids. The variable domain in full, completed from reference TRBV19 and TRBJ1-6, reads DGGITQSPKYLFRKEGQNVTLSCEQNLNHDAMYWYRQDPGQGLRLIYYSQIVNDFQKGDIAEGYSVSREKKESFPLTVTSAQKNPTAFYLCASSIGTGDRESPLHFGNGTRLTVT.